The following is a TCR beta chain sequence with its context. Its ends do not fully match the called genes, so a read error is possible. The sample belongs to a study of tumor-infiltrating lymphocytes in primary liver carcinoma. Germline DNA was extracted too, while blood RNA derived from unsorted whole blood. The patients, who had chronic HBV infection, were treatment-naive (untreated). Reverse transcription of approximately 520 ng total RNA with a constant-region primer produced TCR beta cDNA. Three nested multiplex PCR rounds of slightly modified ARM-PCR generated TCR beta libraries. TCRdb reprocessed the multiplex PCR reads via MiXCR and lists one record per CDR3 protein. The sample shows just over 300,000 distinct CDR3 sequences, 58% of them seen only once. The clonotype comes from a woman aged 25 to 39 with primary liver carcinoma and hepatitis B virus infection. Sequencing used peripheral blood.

CDR3 loop: CASSQVYLAGVGQEAQYF. CDR3 nucleotide sequence: TGTGCCAGCAGCCAAGTCTATCTAGCGGGAGTGGGGCAAGAGGCCCAGTACTTC. The gene calls are TRBV14 and TRBJ2-5; 10 positions match TRBD2. The V gene's germline CDR1 is SGHDN and CDR2 FVKESK. CDR3 length: 18 residues.